This is a list of T cell receptor beta chains from one sample in a study of radiotherapy plus CTLA-4 blockade in lung cancer. Data came from immunoSEQ multiplex PCR; TCRdb stores just in-frame clones and leaves some out. The table lists about 51,000 clones, 65% to 80% of them singletons. The starting material was peripheral blood, obtained from a patient treated with radiotherapy plus ipilimumab. Receptors were obtained from a human donor with non-small cell lung cancer whose response to radiotherapy plus ipilimumab could not be evaluated. CDR3s include the opening cysteine and the closing phenylalanine or tryptophan. Fields, in order: D gene, clone size, J gene, V gene, CDR3 protein, CDR3 DNA. A D gene is named only where the DNA matches it firmly. Clone size is given for some rows only: seen once, a few or many times, or a class if the clone is expanded.

-	-	TRBJ2-5	TRBV7-8	CASSYTQETQYF	TGTGCCAGCAGCTACACCCAAGAGACCCAGTACTTC
-	few	TRBJ1-1	TRBV6-1	CASSEWGQGTEAFF	TGTGCCAGCAGTGAGTGGGGGCAGGGTACTGAAGCTTTCTTT
-	-	TRBJ1-5	TRBV6-5	CASSYSSVNQPQHF	TGTGCCAGCAGTTACTCGTCAGTCAATCAGCCCCAGCATTTT
TRBD1	-	TRBJ2-7	TRBV5-1	CASSIIGQGQTEQYF	TGCGCCAGCAGTATTATTGGACAGGGGCAAACCGAGCAGTACTTC
TRBD1	-	TRBJ2-2	TRBV5-1	CASSSSAGTGDTGELFF	TGCGCCAGCAGCTCCTCCGCCGGGACAGGGGACACCGGGGAGCTGTTTTTT
TRBD1	-	TRBJ1-1	TRBV4-2	CASSQGTGDHTEAFF	TGTGCCAGCAGCCAGGGTACAGGGGACCATACTGAAGCTTTCTTT
-	-	TRBJ1-1	TRBV28	CASSPGRPIEAFF	TGTGCCAGCAGCCCAGGGAGGCCTATTGAAGCTTTCTTT
-	-	TRBJ2-4	TRBV5-1	CASSVGGAGKNIQYF	TGCGCCAGCAGTGTCGGCGGAGCCGGCAAAAACATTCAGTACTTC
TRBD1	-	TRBJ1-1	TRBV9	CASSAGQGRASAFF	TGTGCCAGCAGCGCGGGACAGGGTAGGGCTTCAGCTTTCTTT
-	-	TRBJ2-5	TRBV7-6	CASSLRDYKETQYF	TGTGCCAGCAGCTTACGAGACTACAAAGAGACCCAGTACTTC
TRBD2	-	TRBJ2-5	TRBV9	CASSPRTSGEETQYF	TGTGCCAGCAGCCCCCGGACTAGCGGGGAAGAGACCCAGTACTTC
TRBD2	-	TRBJ2-5	TRBV9	CASSVGGALAGVGETQYF	TGTGCCAGCAGCGTAGGGGGGGCTCTAGCGGGAGTTGGAGAGACCCAGTACTTC
-	few	TRBJ1-4	TRBV4-3	CASSQTRAGAKLFF	TGCGCCAGCAGCCAAACTCGGGCAGGGGCGAAACTGTTTTTT
TRBD2	-	TRBJ2-3	TRBV5-1	CASSPGAGGVAYTQYF	TGCGCCAGCAGCCCAGGAGCGGGGGGGGTGGCATATACGCAGTATTTT
-	-	TRBJ1-3	TRBV14	CASSRQGTGNTIYF	TGTGCCAGCAGTCGTCAGGGCACTGGAAACACCATATATTTT
TRBD2	-	TRBJ2-1	TRBV27	CASVTLAGINGEQFF	TGTGCCAGCGTAACTCTAGCGGGGATAAATGGTGAGCAGTTCTTC
-	-	TRBJ1-6	TRBV9	CASSTHTDKNSPLHF	TGTGCCAGCAGCACTCACACGGACAAAAATTCCCCCCTCCACTTT
TRBD2	-	TRBJ2-1	TRBV19	CASSIVGRDEQFF	TGTGCCAGTAGTATCGTCGGGAGGGATGAGCAGTTCTTC
TRBD1	-	TRBJ1-5	TRBV19	CASSPGQGSNQPQHF	TGTGCCAGTAGTCCGGGACAGGGAAGCAATCAGCCCCAGCATTTT
TRBD2	-	TRBJ2-7	TRBV5-1	CASSLGTSGLDPSEQYF	TGCGCCAGCAGCTTGGGGACTAGCGGCCTTGATCCTTCCGAGCAGTACTTC
-	-	TRBJ2-3	TRBV4-3	CASSQIDILSTDTQYF	TGCGCCAGCAGCCAGATAGACATCCTTAGCACAGATACGCAGTATTTT
TRBD1	few	TRBJ1-2	TRBV7-2	CASSRDSRGYTF	TGTGCCAGCAGCAGGGACAGCCGAGGCTACACCTTC
-	-	TRBJ1-1	TRBV6-5	CASRPRGNTEAFF	TGTGCCAGCAGACCCAGGGGGAACACTGAAGCTTTCTTT
-	-	TRBJ1-4	TRBV30	CAWTAAPFNEKLFF	TGTGCCTGGACGGCGGCGCCGTTTAATGAAAAACTGTTTTTT
-	-	TRBJ2-7	TRBV28	CASTPGHKYEQYF	TGTGCCAGCACCCCGGGACACAAGTACGAGCAGTACTTC
-	-	TRBJ1-6	TRBV7-8	CASSPPQGKPLHF	TGTGCCAGCAGCCCGCCTCAGGGGAAACCCCTCCACTTT
-	few	TRBJ2-5	TRBV15	CATSRDPTAQETQYF	TGTGCCACCAGCAGAGATCCGACAGCTCAAGAGACCCAGTACTTC
-	-	TRBJ2-1	TRBV7-9	CAIQVGSYNEQFF	TGTGCCATCCAGGTCGGCTCCTACAATGAGCAGTTCTTC
-	-	TRBJ2-2	TRBV29-1	CSVGGVDTGELFF	TGCAGCGTTGGGGGAGTTGACACCGGGGAGCTGTTTTTT
TRBD1	-	TRBJ2-7	TRBV5-4	CASSTGTGFPSYEQYF	TGTGCCAGCAGCACCGGGACAGGGTTCCCCTCCTACGAGCAGTACTTC
-	-	TRBJ1-1	TRBV29-1	CSASPPLINTEAFF	TGCAGCGCCTCGCCGCCCCTAATTAACACTGAAGCTTTCTTT
-	-	TRBJ1-4	TRBV7-9	CASSPLEGFHEKLFF	TGTGCCAGCAGTCCACTGGAGGGCTTCCATGAAAAACTGTTTTTT
TRBD1	-	TRBJ1-6	TRBV4-3	CASSQEGTDNSPLHF	TGCGCCAGCAGCCAAGAAGGGACAGATAATTCACCCCTCCACTTT
-	-	TRBJ1-6	TRBV14	CASSHDTAFGSPLHF	TGTGCCAGCAGCCATGACACCGCTTTCGGATCACCCCTCCACTTT
-	-	TRBJ2-5	TRBV5-1	CASSPNWRGETQYF	TGCGCCAGCAGCCCGAACTGGAGGGGCGAGACCCAGTACTTC
TRBD1	-	TRBJ2-3	TRBV10-3	CAISLRQGGDTDTQYF	TGTGCCATCAGCCTAAGACAGGGTGGGGATACAGATACGCAGTATTTT
TRBD1	-	TRBJ1-6	TRBV4-1	CASSPPTGRNSPLHF	TGCGCCAGCAGCCCCCCGACAGGGAGAAATTCACCCCTCCACTTT
-	once	TRBJ2-3	TRBV5-1	CASSLSVQGTDTQYF	TGCGCCAGCAGCTTGTCGGTCCAGGGAACAGATACGCAGTATTTT
TRBD1	few	TRBJ1-6	TRBV19	CASSRDRGSYNSPLHF	TGTGCCAGTAGTCGAGACAGGGGCTCCTATAATTCACCCCTCCACTTT
TRBD1	-	TRBJ2-7	TRBV27	CASSGTGVEQYF	TGTGCCAGTTCCGGGACAGGGGTCGAGCAGTACTTC
TRBD1	-	TRBJ2-2	TRBV6-5	CASTRDRGVGELFF	TGTGCCAGCACCAGGGACAGAGGGGTCGGGGAGCTGTTTTTT
-	-	TRBJ1-5	TRBV7-8	CASRDRSGTQHF	TGTGCCAGCAGAGACCGGTCCGGGACCCAGCATTTT
TRBD1	-	TRBJ1-5	TRBV7-8	CASSLRGQGASKQPQHF	TGTGCCAGCAGCTTAAGGGGACAGGGAGCATCAAAACAGCCCCAGCATTTT
-	once	TRBJ2-1	TRBV7-2	CASRPTRSNEQFF	TGTGCCAGCAGACCTACTAGGAGCAATGAGCAGTTCTTC
-	once	TRBJ1-2	TRBV6-5	CASSSRADASPGYTF	TGTGCCAGCAGCTCCCGTGCGGATGCGAGCCCTGGCTACACCTTC
TRBD2	-	TRBJ2-7	TRBV27	CASSTGLAVDEQYF	TGTGCCAGCAGTACGGGACTAGCAGTTGACGAGCAGTACTTC
TRBD2	-	TRBJ2-1	TRBV7-2	CASSPTPGLADEQFF	TGTGCCAGCAGCCCCACGCCGGGACTAGCCGATGAGCAGTTCTTC
TRBD2	-	TRBJ2-5	TRBV19	CASSIGGRPGAQYF	TGTGCCAGTAGTATAGGCGGGAGGCCTGGGGCCCAGTACTTC
-	-	TRBJ1-5	TRBV4-3	CASSQDRNQPQHF	TGCGCCAGCAGCCAAGATCGGAATCAGCCCCAGCATTTT
-	-	TRBJ2-3	TRBV7-3	CASSPYNTDTQYF	TGTGCCAGCAGCCCTTATAACACAGATACGCAGTATTTT
TRBD2	-	TRBJ2-7	TRBV4-3	CASSQETGRASEQYF	TGCGCCAGCAGCCAAGAAACCGGGAGGGCCTCCGAGCAGTACTTC
TRBD2	-	TRBJ2-2	TRBV27	CASGRHLFTGELFF	TGTGCCTCCGGGAGGCATTTATTTACCGGGGAGCTGTTTTTT
-	-	TRBJ2-1	TRBV5-4	CASSLVSLLAHNEQFF	TGTGCCAGCAGCTTGGTATCGCTCCTAGCGCACAATGAGCAGTTCTTC
TRBD1	-	TRBJ2-7	TRBV6-6	CASSYGGQGVPWYF	TGTGCCAGCAGTTACGGAGGACAGGGCGTTCCATGGTACTTC
TRBD2	-	TRBJ2-7	TRBV28	CASRTSGGPLSSYEQYF	TGTGCCAGTAGGACTAGCGGGGGGCCCCTGAGCTCCTACGAGCAGTACTTC